This T cell receptor (beta chain) was recovered during a study of cytomegalovirus exposure and HLA in healthy donors. This CDR3 contains 16 residues. The germline gives CDR1 LNHNV, CDR2 YYDKDF (reference sequence). The V segment lost 5 bases and the J segment 11 bases; nucleotides outside the gene matches: 11. PCR amplification relied on 60 Vbeta primers (plus 13 Jbeta primers). Profiled with immunoSEQ multiplex PCR; TCRdb holds only in-frame clones, not every one. The sample yields approximately 200,000 clones, about 80% seen once. Likely unrecorded immune exposures existed in these nominally healthy donors.

Material: PBMCs. The chain is built from TRBV15 and TRBJ2-1; 14 bases align to TRBD2. This sequence was found in a woman aged 25 to 39 in good health and CMV-seropositive. CDR3 bases: TGTGCCACCAGCGGGGTGACTAGCGGGAGGGTCGTTAAGCAGTTCTTC. It codes for CATSGVTSGRVVKQFF.